The present entry profiles one T cell receptor (beta chain) with its context. The length of the CDR3 is 17 residues. CDR1 is MGHRA and CDR2 is YSYEKL in the germline V gene. The ends lost 1 base at V and 6 bases at J; junction bases unmatched: 13. The sample comes from a study of blood T cell repertoires in COVID-19. On the study more broadly: Sources were T cells, B-cell-depleted T cells, or PBMCs; the material itself was cDNA or gDNA.

Sequencing was performed with immunoSEQ multiplex PCR; in TCRdb, only in-frame clones are kept and a portion is missing. Among roughly 250,000 clones listed, 65% to 90% were seen once. This chain connects TRBV4-1 to TRBJ2-5; TRBD2 matches 8 bases. The source is an elderly woman with active or convalescent COVID-19. The sequencing input was peripheral blood. The DNA of the CDR3 is TGCGCCAGCAGCCAAGGCTCTTTAGCGGGGTCTGCGAAGACCCAGTACTTC. Translation gives CASSQGSLAGSAKTQYF.